These 26 T cell receptor beta chains came from one sample sequenced in a study of CD8+CD57+ T cells in acquired aplastic anemia. Those patients picked for sequencing had displayed CD8+CD57+ cell expansion on flow cytometry. Genomic DNA provided the template from which TCR beta VDJ and CDR3 profiles were obtained. TCRdb re-called the reads through MiXCR, storing one row per CDR3 protein. The table shows around 180,000 distinct CDR3 sequences, with nearly 50% occurring only once. Sequenced input: sorted CD4+, CD8+, or CD8+CD57+ T cells (not recorded which) from PBMCs. Receptor source: a human donor with aplastic anemia.

This clonotype was counted ten times or more. Written as DNA, the CDR3 is TGTGCCAGCAGGAAAGCGGGTACGCAGTATTTT. It encodes CASRKAGTQYF. V usage is TRBV12-3 or TRBV12-4 and J usage is TRBJ2-3; possibly TRBD2 for D (6 bases). Trimming cost V 6 bases and J 8 bases, with 9 bases left between them. This CDR3 contains 11 residues.

The rearrangement links TRBV29-1 to TRBJ1-2, with a possible D match to TRBD1 (5 bases). This CDR3 region has 16 residues. Trimming took 0 bases from V and 8 from J, leaving 22 bases between them. Germline CDR1 is SQVTM and CDR2 is ANQGSEA. The CDR3 is CSVEDLLGEGHLGYTF. For the CDR3, the DNA is TGCAGCGTTGAAGATCTCCTAGGAGAGGGGCATTTAGGCTACACCTTC.

J is TRBJ2-5 and V is TRBV10-3, with D tentatively TRBD2 (5 bases). The CDR3 has 13 amino acids. The ends were cut back, 10 bases at V and 3 bases at J, with 15 bases in the middle. Germline lookup yields CDR1 ENHRY and CDR2 SYGVKD. The CDR3 DNA reads TGTGCCACCGCTGGGAGAATTGAAGAGACCCAGTACTTC. It translates to CATAGRIEETQYF.

This clonotype was detected many times. The V call is TRBV2, the J call TRBJ2-2, with TRBD1 matching over 9 bases. J lost 5 bases, V lost 5 bases, and 6 bases had no gene match. Germline V lookup: CDR1 SNHLY, CDR2 FYNNEI. The CDR3 has 15 amino acids. CDR3 sequence (DNA): TGTGCCAGCAGTTCAGGACAGGGGAGGACCGGGGAGCTGTTTTTT. This codes for CASSSGQGRTGELFF.

The rearrangement joins TRBV10-3 to TRBJ2-3; 7 bases match TRBD2. Trimming removed 0 bases from V and 4 bases from J; junction bases left unmatched: 4. Germline V lookup: CDR1 ENHRY, CDR2 SYGVKD. This CDR3 comprises 15 residues. Here the CDR3 reads CAISESTSSADTQYF. The CDR3 coding sequence is TGTGCCATCAGTGAGTCGACTAGCTCAGCAGATACGCAGTATTTT.

The rearrangement joins TRBV4-3 to TRBJ1-1, with D perhaps matching TRBD1 (5 bases). The CDR3 runs 12 residues. Between the trimmed V and J ends, which lost 0 bases and 7 bases, there was a span of 6 bases. Germline-derived CDR1 and CDR2 are LGHNA and YSLEER. CDR3 amino acids: CASSQEGVEAFF. CDR3 coding DNA: TGCGCCAGCAGCCAAGAAGGGGTTGAAGCTTTCTTT.

The chain couples TRBV10-3 to TRBJ1-2; the match to TRBD1 covers 8 bases. V was pared by 4 bases and J by 0 bases, with 1 base of the junction left unmatched. Germline CDR1 reads ENHRY; CDR2 reads SYGVKD. CDR3 length: 14 amino acids. For the CDR3, the DNA is TGTGCCATCAGTGGGACAGGGCCTAACTATGGCTACACCTTC. As protein: CAISGTGPNYGYTF.

Note on this clonotype: The junction does not match germline at one end; this may be a read error. The chain uses TRBV20-1 and TRBJ2-7, with TRBD2 identical over 12 bases. From germline, CDR1 is DFQATT and CDR2 SNEGSKA (reference sequence). The CDR3 is made up of 13 amino acids. The chain's CDR3 is CSAGGLAGYGQYF. In DNA form, the CDR3 reads TGCAGTGCTGGGGGACTAGCGGGTTACGGGCAGTACTTC.

This sequence joins TRBV20-1 and TRBJ2-5; D remains unclear. Trimming removed 2 bases at V and 1 base at J, with 5 bases between. Germline V gene sequence: CDR1 DFQATT, CDR2 SNEGSKA (reference sequence). The CDR3 spans 12 residues. The CDR3 reads CSARQTQETQYF. The CDR3 DNA is TGCAGTGCTAGACAGACCCAAGAGACCCAGTACTTC.

This clonotype was seen at least ten times. This rearrangement joins TRBV10-3 to TRBJ1-2; 7 nucleotides align to TRBD1. The CDR3 is made up of 14 amino acids. Germline CDR1 ENHRY, CDR2 SYGVKD. Trimming removed 5 bases from V and 4 bases from J; junction bases left unmatched: 7. The CDR3 is CAISLTGDSYGYTF. For the CDR3, the DNA is TGTGCCATCAGTCTAACAGGGGATAGCTATGGCTACACCTTC.

The gene calls are TRBV25-1 and TRBJ1-4; D gene ambiguous. The V gene lost 1 base and the J gene lost 4 bases, with 7 bases spanning the gap. Germline V gives CDR1 MGHDK, CDR2 SYGVNS. The CDR3 is 14 amino acids. CDR3 DNA sequence: TGTGCCAGCAGTGAATCAACCGATAATGAAAAACTGTTTTTT. It encodes CASSESTDNEKLFF.

This clonotype appeared many times. The limits of the CDR3 on the DNA are not certain, so only TCRdb's listed CDR3 is given. The rearrangement joins TRBV6-1 to TRBJ2-7; the D call of TRBD1 is as the table states it, not checked on the DNA. The CDR3 is made up of 14 amino acids, end residues included. Germline V lookup: CDR1 MNHNS, CDR2 SASEGT. CDR3 in amino acids: CASTSGGSTYEQYF.

The table lists this clonotype with many counts. V gene TRBV20-1 combines with J gene TRBJ2-7; D uncertain. This CDR3 comprises 15 residues. Germline loops: CDR1 DFQATT, CDR2 SNEGSKA (reference sequence). V lost 4 bases, J lost 3 bases, and 19 bases lay in between. The CDR3 DNA is TGCAGTGCTATAAACCGACTGAAGGAAGACTACGAGCAGTACTTC. Protein product: CSAINRLKEDYEQYF.

The chain joins TRBV20-1 to TRBJ1-2; D may be TRBD1 (6 bases). CDR3 size: 15 residues. V was clipped by 0 bases and J by 5 bases, with 16 bases between them. The germline V gene encodes CDR1 DFQATT and CDR2 SNEGSKA (reference sequence). CDR3 sequence: CSARDVVRGRYGYTF. The CDR3 DNA reads as TGCAGTGCTAGAGATGTTGTCAGGGGACGTTATGGCTACACCTTC.

The chain couples TRBV10-2 to TRBJ2-7; 7 nucleotides agree with TRBD1. Trimming at V came to 2 bases and at J to 2 bases, leaving 12 bases not matched to a gene. Per the germline V gene, CDR1 is WSHSY and CDR2 is SAAADI. CDR3 length: 17 amino acids. The CDR3 sequence is CASSETPTGTVTYEQYF. Here the CDR3 DNA reads TGCGCCAGCAGTGAGACTCCAACCGGGACAGTTACCTACGAGCAGTACTTC.

This clonotype was detected many times. The chain couples TRBV5-1 to TRBJ2-7, with 10 bases identical to TRBD1. This CDR3 is 15 amino acids long. In germline, CDR1 is SGHRS, CDR2 YFSETQ. V lost 3 bases, J lost 6 bases, and 9 bases stayed unmatched. CDR3 protein: CASSSLSGTGAEQYF. In nucleotides, the CDR3 is TGCGCCAGCAGCTCCCTTTCCGGGACAGGGGCCGAGCAGTACTTC. Full variable domain (rest looked up from reference TRBV5-1 and TRBJ2-7): KAGVTQTPRYLIKTRGQQVTLSCSPISGHRSVSWYQQTPGQGLQFLFEYFSETQRNKGNFPGRFSGRQFSNSRSEMNVSTLELGDSALYLCASSSLSGTGAEQYFGPGTRLTVT.

This clonotype was recorded a few times. The chain couples TRBV7-6 to TRBJ1-2; D gene unclear. This CDR3 has 13 amino acids. CDR1 is SGHVS and CDR2 is FNYEAQ in the germline V gene. Trimming pared 1 base from V and 3 bases from J, leaving 6 bases between. CDR3 sequence (DNA): TGTGCCAGCAGCTTAGACTCCTACTATGGCTACACCTTC. This gives the protein CASSLDSYYGYTF.

The chain links TRBV19 to TRBJ2-5; the D gene is possibly TRBD2 (6 bases). Trimming removed 5 bases at V and 5 bases at J, with 18 bases between. The CDR3 sequence is 15 residues long. Germline loops: CDR1 LNHDA, CDR2 SQIVND (reference sequence). CDR3 residues: CASSQLALSGETQYF. The CDR3 DNA is TGTGCCAGTAGTCAACTAGCCCTTTCGGGGGAGACCCAGTACTTC.

This clonotype has a single count. The CDR3 sequence is CSVDRGYNNEQFF. CDR3 nucleotides: TGCAGCGTTGATAGGGGTTATAACAATGAGCAGTTCTTC. This chain links TRBV29-1 with TRBJ2-1; D may be TRBD1 (5 bases). The CDR3 has 13 residues. Trimming removed 3 bases at V and 5 bases at J, with 11 bases between. Germline-derived CDR1 and CDR2 are SQVTM and ANQGSEA.

The chain carries TRBV19 and TRBJ2-1; D is possibly TRBD1 or TRBD2 (6 bases each). Looked up from germline, CDR1 is LNHDA and CDR2 is SQIVND (reference sequence). This CDR3 has 16 residues. V was shortened by 4 bases and J by 4 bases, with 17 bases between the two germline ends. As DNA, the CDR3 is TGTGCCAGTAGTAGTCAGACGGGGGCGACTTACAATGAGCAGTTCTTC. Protein product: CASSSQTGATYNEQFF.

This clonotype has more than one count but fewer than ten. V usage is TRBV15 and J usage is TRBJ2-3, with 8 bases that match TRBD2. This CDR3 comprises 14 residues. Germline V CDR1 and CDR2: LNHNV, YYDKDF (reference sequence). V lost 3 bases, J lost 2 bases, and 1 base stayed unmatched. The CDR3 DNA is TGTGCCACCAGCAGCGGGGGGGACACAGATACGCAGTATTTT. This translates into CATSSGGDTDTQYF.

A note on this clonotype: As the CDR3 is not closed by the conserved phenylalanine or tryptophan, this likely results from a read error. V is TRBV25-1 and J is TRBJ1-1; a possible D gene is TRBD1 (5 bases). The CDR3 consists of 12 residues. Germline CDR1 MGHDK, CDR2 SYGVNS. The CDR3, as DNA: TGTGCCAGCAAGGGGACTTACACTGGAGCTTTCTCT. Its protein is CASKGTYTGAFS.

The chain combines TRBV24-1 with TRBJ2-7; D not resolved. Trimming took 0 bases from V and 5 from J, leaving 7 bases between them. Per the germline V gene, CDR1 is KGHDR and CDR2 is SFDVKD. The CDR3 length is 13 residues. The CDR3 sequence: CATSDLGRDEQYF. Here the CDR3 DNA reads TGTGCCACCAGTGATTTGGGCCGGGACGAGCAGTACTTC.

V is TRBV30 and J is TRBJ1-4; D gene ambiguous. The CDR3 extends over 14 amino acids. In germline, CDR1 is GTSNPN, CDR2 SVGIG (reference sequence). V was shortened by 0 bases and J by 2 bases, with 7 bases between the two germline ends. Written as DNA, the CDR3 is TGTGCCTGGAGTGTGGGTGGGACTAATGAAAAACTGTTTTTT. Translating gives CAWSVGGTNEKLFF. The entire variable domain, with the rest obtained from reference TRBV30 and TRBJ1-4, is as follows: SQTIHQWPATLVQPVGSPLSLECTVEGTSNPNLYWYRQAAGRGLQLLFYSVGIGQISSEVPQNLSASRPQDRQFILSSKKLLLSDSGFYLCAWSVGGTNEKLFFGSGTQLSVL.

This chain links TRBV24-1 with TRBJ2-3; 7 bases are shared with TRBD2. With 1 base clipped from V and 4 bases from J, the junction kept 19 bases outside the gene matches. Looked up from germline, CDR1 is KGHDR and CDR2 is SFDVKD. CDR3 length: 20 amino acids. The CDR3 spells CATSDFFRTSLLLTADTQYF. CDR3 in DNA: TGTGCCACCAGTGATTTCTTCCGGACTAGTCTACTTCTCACAGCAGATACGCAGTATTTT.

In its sample, this clonotype was seen a few times. V and J are TRBV24-1 and TRBJ1-1; weak D call: TRBD1 (5 bases). With 3 bases removed from V and 5 bases from J, the gap between germline ends came to 18 bases. CDR3 size: 16 residues. Germline loops: CDR1 KGHDR, CDR2 SFDVKD. The CDR3 DNA reads as TGTGCCACCAGTGATAGCAGGGTCGGAGGTGAGACTGAAGCTTTCTTT. Amino acid sequence: CATSDSRVGGETEAFF.